The 13 T cell receptor beta chains in this list originate from one sample, sequenced in a study of blood T cells in healthy people across ages. The use of a sample-barcoded 5' primer and a J-beta primer mix characterized a second PCR of about 7 to 12 cycles. Via MiXCR, TCRdb re-called the 5' RACE reads, giving one row per CDR3 protein. This sample carries approximately 1,100,000 distinct CDR3 sequences, roughly 45% of them seen once, and the ten largest clones take over 15%. The sample was blood. The receptors shown here come from a woman in her sixties in good health.

The sample holds a few counts of this clonotype. The rearrangement uses TRBV9 and TRBJ2-7; D is possibly TRBD1 (5 bases). Germline V gene lookup returns CDR1 SGDLS and CDR2 YYNGEE. The V and J ends lost 2 bases and 2 bases respectively, with 17 bases between them. The CDR3 is 16 residues long. The CDR3 sequence is CASSVGGHPPTYEQYF. The CDR3 nucleotides read TGTGCCAGCAGCGTTGGTGGACATCCTCCTACCTACGAGCAGTACTTC.

This clonotype was detected only a few times. V gene TRBV20-1 combines with J gene TRBJ1-2; D may be TRBD1 (6 bases). The ends were cut back, 6 bases at V and 5 bases at J, with 19 bases in the middle. This CDR3 is built from 14 residues. Germline V lookup: CDR1 DFQATT, CDR2 SNEGSKA (reference sequence). Here the CDR3 reads CSALRQAVGYGYTF. The CDR3 coding sequence is TGCAGTGCCCTCCGACAGGCCGTAGGGTATGGCTACACCTTC.

This clonotype was counted only a few times. The chain has TRBV7-9 and TRBJ1-6, with TRBD1 matching over 8 bases. CDR3 length: 14 amino acids. V lost 4 bases, J lost 7 bases, and 3 bases stayed unmatched. Germline V gene sequence: CDR1 SEHNR, CDR2 FQNEAQ (reference sequence). This chain's CDR3 is CASSSDRANSPLHF. In DNA, the CDR3 is TGTGCCAGCAGCTCGGACAGGGCAAATTCACCCCTCCACTTT. The full variable domain, with the rest looked up from reference TRBV7-9 and TRBJ1-6, is DTGVSQNPRHKITKRGQNVTFRCDPISEHNRLYWYRQTLGQGPEFLTYFQNEAQLEKSRLLSDRFSAERPKGSFSTLEIQRTEQGDSAMYLCASSSDRANSPLHFGNGTRLTVT.

This chain connects TRBV27 to TRBJ1-4, with 8 nucleotides matching TRBD1. The germline CDR1 and CDR2 sequences are MNHEY and SMNVEV (reference sequence). The CDR3 has 16 residues. The trim removed 5 bases at V and 3 bases at J, leaving 8 bases unmatched. For the CDR3, the DNA is TGTGCCAGCAGTAGACAGGGGATGGCGGCTAATGAAAAACTGTTTTTT. This codes for CASSRQGMAANEKLFF.

This chain links TRBV20-1 with TRBJ2-5; TRBD2 matches at 13 bases. The CDR3 spans 16 residues. CDR1 is DFQATT and CDR2 is SNEGSKA in the germline V gene (reference sequence). V was pared by 5 bases and J by 5 bases, with 11 bases of the junction left unmatched. The CDR3 protein is CSAQLRTSGSRETQYF. The CDR3 DNA is TGCAGTGCTCAACTAAGGACTAGCGGGAGTAGGGAGACCCAGTACTTC.

The chain links TRBV14 to TRBJ2-5; 7 nucleotides align to TRBD2. The junction had 3 bases not matched to a gene; V was cut back by 3 bases and J by 5 bases. Germline values: CDR1 SGHDN, CDR2 FVKESK. CDR3 length equals 13 residues. The CDR3 loop reads CASSQFGGETQYF. The CDR3 DNA reads as TGTGCCAGCAGCCAGTTCGGGGGGGAGACCCAGTACTTC.

The chain employs TRBV28 and TRBJ1-2; D possibly corresponds to TRBD1 (5 bases). With 6 bases removed from V and 3 bases from J, the gap between germline ends came to 14 bases. CDR3 length: 14 residues. Germline lookup yields CDR1 MDHEN and CDR2 SYDVKM. For the CDR3, the DNA is TGTGCCAGCAGAGGCACTGGGGGGGACTATGGCTACACCTTC. It specifies CASRGTGGDYGYTF.

The rearrangement joins TRBV27 to TRBJ2-3, with 7 bases identical to TRBD1. This CDR3 has 15 residues. Germline V gives CDR1 MNHEY, CDR2 SMNVEV (reference sequence). The V segment lost 9 bases and the J segment 0 bases; nucleotides outside the gene matches: 9. The CDR3 nucleotides are TGTGCCAGTAATCAAAGGGGGCGGAGCACAGATACGCAGTATTTT. This encodes CASNQRGRSTDTQYF.

V and J are TRBV27 and TRBJ2-7; TRBD2 matches at 10 bases. V lost 3 bases and J lost 2; bases outside the gene matches: 7. The germline gives CDR1 MNHEY, CDR2 SMNVEV (reference sequence). The CDR3 has 16 residues. CDR3 DNA sequence: TGTGCCAGCAGTTTCCGGACTAGCGGCCCGACCTACGAGCAGTACTTC. Translation gives CASSFRTSGPTYEQYF.

This clonotype showed up just a few times. The V gene is TRBV9, the J gene TRBJ1-2, with TRBD1 as a possible D gene (6 bases). The CDR3 is made up of 14 amino acids. Trimming pared 0 bases from V and 4 bases from J, leaving 10 bases between. In germline, CDR1 is SGDLS, CDR2 YYNGEE. The CDR3 region is CASSVGGGGYGYTF. DNA for the CDR3: TGTGCCAGCAGCGTAGGTGGGGGCGGCTATGGCTACACCTTC.

The rearrangement uses TRBV7-8 and TRBJ2-2; the D is unclear. This CDR3 contains 13 residues. CDR1 is SGHVS, CDR2 FQNEAQ, per germline. V lost 5 bases and J lost 4, with 8 bases in between. The CDR3 sequence is CASSPRFTGELFF. For the CDR3, the DNA is TGTGCCAGCAGCCCAAGGTTCACCGGGGAGCTGTTTTTT.

In its sample, this clonotype was seen a few times. This chain links TRBV5-1 with TRBJ2-1; possibly TRBD1 for D (6 bases). The CDR3 covers 15 residues. Trimming removed 1 base from V and 7 bases from J, with 15 bases in between. Germline CDR1 is SGHRS and CDR2 is YFSETQ. CDR3 in DNA: TGCGCCAGCAGCTTGCGTACAGGGCAGGTAAATGAGCAGTTCTTC. It yields the protein CASSLRTGQVNEQFF.

This clonotype has ten or more counts. The genes are TRBV27 and TRBJ1-2; D is perhaps TRBD1 (6 bases). The germline V and J ends were trimmed by 2 bases and 7 bases, with 23 bases remaining between them. The CDR3 consists of 17 residues. Germline CDR1 MNHEY, CDR2 SMNVEV (reference sequence). DNA for the CDR3: TGTGCCAGCAGTTTACCCCCGGCATTGACACAGGGAGCTGGCTACACCTTC. Translation gives CASSLPPALTQGAGYTF.